One and the same sample provided the 27 T cell receptor beta chains below, sequenced in a study of blood T cell repertoires in COVID-19. Data came from immunoSEQ multiplex PCR; TCRdb stores just in-frame clones and leaves some out. The sample includes fewer than 700,000 clones, roughly 91% of them seen just once. The sample was peripheral blood. The receptors originated from a woman between 50 and 59 years old with COVID-19, enrolled during active disease.

J is TRBJ2-7 and V is TRBV13, with TRBD1 identical over 7 bases. From germline, CDR1 is PRHDT and CDR2 FYEKMQ (reference sequence). The CDR3 is 15 residues long. With 4 bases clipped from V and 3 bases from J, the junction kept 9 bases outside the gene matches. CDR3 coding DNA: TGTGCCAGCAGCTCCGGACAGGAGGCAGTCTACGAGCAGTACTTC. Translation: CASSSGQEAVYEQYF.

This clone was seen only a few times. The gene calls are TRBV28 and TRBJ1-1, with D maybe TRBD1 (5 bases). Germline V gives CDR1 MDHEN, CDR2 SYDVKM. The CDR3 runs to 13 residues. Deletions cut 7 bases from V and 0 bases from J, with 9 bases between. CDR3 sequence (DNA): TGTGCCAGCATAGGGGATTTGAACACTGAAGCTTTCTTT. Residues: CASIGDLNTEAFF. The full variable domain, with the rest looked up from reference TRBV28 and TRBJ1-1, is DVKVTQSSRYLVKRTGEKVFLECVQDMDHENMFWYRQDPGLGLRLIYFSYDVKMKEKGDIPEGYSVSREKKERFSLILESASTNQTSMYLCASIGDLNTEAFFGQGTRLTVV.

This clone was found many times. At the DNA level, this CDR3 is encoded by other sequences in the same sample as well. The V and J genes are TRBV28 and TRBJ1-2; TRBD1 aligns across 7 bases. Germline trimming cut 3 bases from V and 8 bases from J; bases unmatched to any gene: 3. The CDR3 is made up of 12 amino acids. Germline CDR1 reads MDHEN; CDR2 reads SYDVKM. The CDR3 loop reads CASSLTGRGYTF. CDR3 coding DNA: TGTGCCAGCAGTTTGACAGGGAGGGGCTACACCTTC.

The chain recombines TRBV2 with TRBJ1-2; 8 nucleotides line up with TRBD1. Germline assignment: CDR1 SNHLY and CDR2 FYNNEI. CDR3 length: 13 residues. With 7 bases clipped from V and 7 bases from J, the junction kept 8 bases outside the gene matches. The CDR3 DNA sequence: TGTGCCAGCACTGGGCAGGGGGCGGTTGGCTACACCTTC. It encodes CASTGQGAVGYTF.

V and J are TRBV5-6 and TRBJ1-2, with a weak D call TRBD1 (6 bases). V lost 2 bases, J lost 7 bases, and 15 bases lay in between. Germline V gene data show CDR1 as SGHDT and CDR2 as YYEEEE. The CDR3 totals 14 residues. CDR3 nucleotides: TGTGCCAGCAGCTTCTTAGGGGGGGGAGCTGGCTACACCTTC. Translation: CASSFLGGGAGYTF.

The genes are TRBV28 and TRBJ1-5; 12 nucleotides agree with TRBD1. Germline V gene sequence: CDR1 MDHEN, CDR2 SYDVKM. Trimming took 5 bases from V and 6 from J; bases not matched to a gene: 8. The CDR3 extends over 16 amino acids. Here the CDR3 DNA reads TGTGCCAGCAGTCCGTACGGGACAGGGGGCGGTCAGCCCCAGCATTTT. Protein product: CASSPYGTGGGQPQHF.

This chain uses TRBV10-3 with TRBJ1-2; D is ambiguous. Germline loops: CDR1 ENHRY, CDR2 SYGVKD. Trimming removed 0 bases from V and 8 bases from J, with 13 bases in between. This CDR3 has 14 residues. This chain's CDR3 is CAISESVGYEGYTF. The CDR3 DNA follows: TGTGCCATCAGTGAGTCCGTCGGGTATGAAGGCTACACCTTC.

The chain is built from TRBV7-8 and TRBJ2-1, with 7 positions matching TRBD1. V shed 4 bases, J shed 7 bases, and the junction held 4 bases outside the gene matches. This CDR3 is 13 amino acids long. From germline, CDR1 is SGHVS and CDR2 FQNEAQ. The CDR3 nucleotides are TGTGCCAGCAGCTATCACAGGGGAAATGAGCAGTTCTTC. This translates into CASSYHRGNEQFF.

This chain joins TRBV2 and TRBJ2-7; possibly TRBD1 for D (6 bases). V lost 7 bases and J 3 bases, leaving 10 bases between the germline ends. The CDR3 has 12 residues. CDR1 and CDR2 from the germline V gene are SNHLY and FYNNEI. Here the CDR3 DNA reads TGTGCCAGCACCCCGGACAGCTACGAGCAGTACTTC. This translates into CASTPDSYEQYF.

This clone was detected a few times. The rearrangement uses TRBV20-1 and TRBJ1-1; the D gene is possibly TRBD1 (5 bases). Per the germline V gene, CDR1 is DFQATT and CDR2 is SNEGSKA (reference sequence). The CDR3 spans 13 residues. V lost 3 bases, J lost 9 bases, and 17 bases lay in between. The CDR3 DNA reads TGCAGTGCTAGTACCGGGGGTGAGTTGAAAGCTTTCTTT. Encoded protein: CSASTGGELKAFF.

The V and J genes are TRBV12-5 and TRBJ1-4; D is possibly TRBD1 (5 bases). V lost 1 base and J 7 bases, leaving 25 bases between the germline ends. This CDR3 spans 19 amino acids. The germline V gene has CDR1 LGHNT and CDR2 FRNRAP. The CDR3 DNA follows: TGTGCTAGTGGTTTGGCGATAACGCTCTATCAGGGATTAGGTGAAAAACTGTTTTTT. Amino acid sequence: CASGLAITLYQGLGEKLFF.

In its sample, this clone was seen once. This chain links TRBV9 with TRBJ1-2, with D unclear. Germline V gene data show CDR1 as SGDLS and CDR2 as YYNGEE. The CDR3 sequence is 14 residues long. The germline V and J ends were trimmed by 4 bases and 2 bases, with 12 bases remaining between them. CDR3 sequence (DNA): TGTGCCAGCAGCCGTGCTACTCCGAACTATGGCTACACCTTC. Translated, it gives CASSRATPNYGYTF.

The CDR3 here is CASSPPSGALFF. CDR3 coding DNA: TGTGCCAGCAGCCCGCCAAGCGGCGCGCTGTTTTTT. This chain uses TRBV7-3 with TRBJ2-2; D perhaps matches TRBD2 (5 bases). V was cut by 5 bases and J by 13 bases, with 14 bases left in between. The CDR3 is 12 amino acids. Germline-derived CDR1 and CDR2 are SGHTA and FQGTGA.

The V and J genes are TRBV29-1 and TRBJ1-2; D gene uncertain. Germline CDR1 and CDR2: SQVTM and ANQGSEA. The CDR3 runs 12 residues. V was trimmed by 2 bases and J by 7 bases, leaving 11 bases between them. CDR3: CSVELAGGGYTF. The CDR3 nucleotides read TGCAGCGTTGAACTAGCTGGTGGTGGCTACACCTTC.

V gene TRBV29-1 combines with J gene TRBJ1-1; TRBD1 might be the D (5 bases). Trimming shortened V by 5 bases and J by 4 bases, and 14 bases separated the two germline ends. Germline V gene data show CDR1 as SQVTM and CDR2 as ANQGSEA. The CDR3 consists of 13 residues. CDR3 region: CSVKTRGGTEAFF. DNA for the CDR3: TGCAGCGTTAAAACACGGGGGGGCACTGAAGCTTTCTTT.

The rearrangement links TRBV4-1 to TRBJ1-2; D remains ambiguous. V was pared by 0 bases and J by 6 bases, with 8 bases between. Germline V CDR1 and CDR2: MGHRA, YSYEKL. The CDR3 spans 13 residues. The DNA for the CDR3 is TGCGCCAGCAGCCAAGATTCCGGGGATGGCTACACCTTC. Translated, it gives CASSQDSGDGYTF.

This chain links TRBV7-9 with TRBJ1-2; D not resolved. The CDR3 runs to 14 residues. V shed 2 bases and J shed 5 bases, with 12 bases lying between them. Germline lookup yields CDR1 SEHNR and CDR2 FQNEAQ (reference sequence). The CDR3 nucleotides are TGTGCCAGCAGCTTACGGACGGAGGATTATGGCTACACCTTC. This sequence encodes CASSLRTEDYGYTF.

The chain joins TRBV6-6 to TRBJ1-4; D possibly corresponds to TRBD1 (5 bases). CDR1 and CDR2 (germline): MNHNY, SVGAGI (reference sequence). The CDR3 spans 14 residues. V lost 7 bases, J lost 2 bases, and 11 bases lay in between. The CDR3 here is CASTRGVTNEKLFF. Here the CDR3 DNA reads TGTGCCAGCACCCGGGGGGTCACTAATGAAAAACTGTTTTTT.

This clone was seen a handful of times. This chain uses TRBV6-5 with TRBJ1-4, with TRBD1 matching over 8 bases. Germline V lookup: CDR1 MNHEY, CDR2 SVGAGI. The CDR3 has 15 amino acids. V lost 2 bases and J lost 5; bases outside the gene matches: 4. CDR3 coding DNA: TGTGCCAGCAGTTACGGGACAGGACGAAATGAAAAACTGTTTTTT. Protein sequence: CASSYGTGRNEKLFF.

The chain recombines TRBV28 with TRBJ1-2, with TRBD1 as a possible D gene (5 bases). CDR1 and CDR2 (germline): MDHEN, SYDVKM. V was clipped by 11 bases and J by 7 bases, with 17 bases between them. The CDR3 sequence is 12 residues long. The CDR3 DNA is TGTGCCGGATCCGGGGGTGGAGGTGGCTACACCTTC. Translating it yields CAGSGGGGGYTF.

The chain combines TRBV25-1 with TRBJ2-3, with 7 positions matching TRBD1. Germline CDR1 and CDR2: MGHDK and SYGVNS. The CDR3 loop spans 15 amino acids. The ends lost 8 bases at V and 3 bases at J; junction bases unmatched: 11. This chain's CDR3 is CASAMTGYGTDTQYF. CDR3 in DNA: TGTGCCAGCGCTATGACAGGGTATGGTACAGATACGCAGTATTTT.

The chain couples TRBV11-2 to TRBJ2-2, with 10 bases fitting TRBD1. V trimming: 2 bases; J trimming: 5 bases; junction bases outside the gene matches: 5. CDR3 length: 16 residues. The germline gives CDR1 SGHAT, CDR2 FQNNGV. The CDR3 loop is CASSLWTGGATGELFF. In DNA form, the CDR3 reads TGTGCCAGCAGCTTATGGACAGGGGGGGCTACCGGGGAGCTGTTTTTT.

The chain is built from TRBV6-4 and TRBJ2-3; 8 bases agree with TRBD2. This CDR3 has 13 amino acids. Germline V lookup: CDR1 MRHNA, CDR2 SNTAGT. Trimming took 10 bases from V and 1 from J; bases not matched to a gene: 4. The CDR3, as DNA: TGTGCCACAAGCGGGGGAGGCACAGATACGCAGTATTTT. This sequence encodes CATSGGGTDTQYF.

This clone was counted a few times. The chain uses TRBV7-2 and TRBJ1-2, with TRBD1 as a possible D gene (6 bases). The V gene lost 4 bases and the J gene lost 5 bases, with 11 bases spanning the gap. This CDR3 spans 13 amino acids. CDR1 and CDR2 from the germline V gene are SGHTA and FQGNSA. Here the CDR3 reads CASSSGTFYGYTF. As DNA, the CDR3 is TGTGCCAGCAGCTCCGGGACATTTTATGGCTACACCTTC.

This clone was seen once. Additional DNA sequences in this sample encode the identical CDR3. The genes are TRBV19 and TRBJ1-4; possible D gene TRBD1, 6 bases. Germline CDR1 and CDR2: LNHDA and SQIVND (reference sequence). V lost 3 bases and J 0 bases, leaving 8 bases between the germline ends. CDR3 length: 15 residues. The CDR3 loop reads CASSIGQTTNEKLFF. The CDR3 nucleotides are TGTGCCAGTAGTATCGGACAGACAACTAATGAAAAACTGTTTTTT.

The chain has TRBV3-1 (or the pseudogene TRBV3-2) and TRBJ1-6; D might be TRBD1 (5 bases). In germline, CDR1 is LGHDT, CDR2 YNNKEL (reference sequence). V was cut by 6 bases and J by 7 bases, with 16 bases left in between. This CDR3 has 15 amino acids. The CDR3 bases are TGTGCCAGCAGTCAAACGGGGGGTACGAATTCACCCCTCCACTTT. It specifies CASSQTGGTNSPLHF.

This chain joins TRBV19 and TRBJ2-2; D remains unclear. Germline V gene data show CDR1 as LNHDA and CDR2 as SQIVND (reference sequence). The V end lost 9 bases, the J end lost 3 bases, and 11 bases lay between the germline ends. This CDR3 has 13 residues. The CDR3 here is CASRWADTGELFF. The CDR3 nucleotides read TGTGCCAGCCGCTGGGCAGACACCGGGGAGCTGTTTTTT. The complete variable domain, with remaining parts taken from reference TRBV19 and TRBJ2-2, reads DGGITQSPKYLFRKEGQNVTLSCEQNLNHDAMYWYRQDPGQGLRLIYYSQIVNDFQKGDIAEGYSVSREKKESFPLTVTSAQKNPTAFYLCASRWADTGELFFGEGSRLTVL.